This T cell receptor (beta chain) was observed in a study of shared clonotypes between healthy human individuals. V lost 2 bases and J lost 0, with 5 bases in between. This CDR3 comprises 14 residues. Germline V gene lookup returns CDR1 SEHNR and CDR2 FQNEAQ (reference sequence). Sequenced by immunoSEQ multiplex PCR; TCRdb stores in-frame clones only, minus some. In the table there are approximately 1.1 million clones, 78% of which are singletons. CD45RA+ naive and CD45RA-negative memory subsets were separated from CD4+ cells. The sample comprised memory CD4+ T cells from PBMCs. Noted subset: CD45RA-negative fraction. V is TRBV7-9 and J is TRBJ1-3; D ambiguous. The source is a man aged 18 to 29 in good health. Some clones in this sample may be carry-over from other donors' samples. CDR3 sequence: CASSLQVSGNTIYF. The CDR3 nucleotides read TGTGCCAGCAGCTTACAGGTCTCTGGAAACACCATATATTTT.